Following are 24 T cell receptor beta chains from one sample sequenced in a study of beta chain features in type 1 diabetes. As every portion of the isolated RNA was reverse transcribed, the sequencing read expressed TCRB transcripts. The method was immunoSEQ multiplex PCR; TCRdb's version includes in-frame clones alone and lacks a portion of them. The sample contains a few hundred thousand clones, approximately 15% of which appear only once. Their recognized antigens are unknown. Whole-study results and caveats: Significant though moderate, a shortening of TCRB CDR3s appeared in all four CD4+ subsets of Type 1 diabetes patients.

Sequencing was carried out using naive CD4+ T cells from blood. These receptors were taken from a man aged 30 to 45 with type 1 diabetes.

The chain couples TRBV2 to TRBJ2-4; 12 bases line up with TRBD2. V lost 2 bases and J lost 2; bases outside the gene matches: 10. The CDR3 is 19 amino acids. Germline V lookup: CDR1 SNHLY, CDR2 FYNNEI. The CDR3 nucleotides are TGTGCCAGCAGTGAACGGGCTAGCGGGAGGGCCGATTCCAAAAACATTCAGTACTTC. Translated, it gives CASSERASGRADSKNIQYF.

This clone has a handful of counts. V gene TRBV30 combines with J gene TRBJ2-1, with 10 bases matching TRBD2. The CDR3 is 14 residues long. The V and J ends lost 4 bases and 6 bases, in that order; junction bases with no gene match: 6. CDR1 and CDR2 from the germline V gene are GTSNPN and SVGIG (reference sequence). The CDR3 sequence is CAWNIAGGRNEQFF. The CDR3 DNA is TGTGCCTGGAATATAGCGGGGGGACGCAATGAGCAGTTCTTC.

This chain joins TRBV6-1 and TRBJ1-5; D unclear. Deletions cut 9 bases from V and 0 bases from J, with 9 bases between. Germline V gene data show CDR1 as MNHNS and CDR2 as SASEGT. CDR3 length: 13 amino acids. The CDR3 DNA is TGTGCCAGTGACCAGGATAGCAATCAGCCCCAGCATTTT. Translating gives CASDQDSNQPQHF.

V and J are TRBV30 and TRBJ2-2, with D perhaps matching TRBD1 (5 bases). CDR3 length equals 14 residues. Trimming took off 3 bases at V and 5 bases at J, with 13 bases between the two ends. Germline V CDR1 and CDR2: GTSNPN, SVGIG (reference sequence). The CDR3 spells CAWRMTEPTGELFF. DNA for the CDR3: TGTGCCTGGAGGATGACAGAACCGACCGGGGAGCTGTTTTTT.

This clone was observed a handful of times. V is TRBV5-1 and J is TRBJ2-3; 14 bases agree with TRBD2. CDR1 SGHRS and CDR2 YFSETQ come from the germline V gene. This CDR3 is built from 16 residues. J gave up 3 bases and V 3 bases, and 3 bases lay outside the gene matches. The CDR3 loop reads CASSSGLAGATDTQYF. Written as DNA, the CDR3 is TGCGCCAGCAGCTCGGGACTAGCGGGGGCAACAGATACGCAGTATTTT.

The chain carries TRBV29-1 and TRBJ1-1, with 9 nucleotides matching TRBD1. Germline trimming cut 7 bases from V and 4 bases from J; bases unmatched to any gene: 10. The CDR3 runs to 14 residues. CDR1 is SQVTM and CDR2 is ANQGSEA in the germline V gene. The CDR3 sequence is CSGFPGTGLTEAFF. The CDR3 bases are TGCAGCGGCTTTCCCGGGACAGGGCTCACTGAAGCTTTCTTT.

This clone was counted only a few times. V is TRBV2 and J is TRBJ2-5; perhaps TRBD1 as D (6 bases). Germline CDR1 is SNHLY and CDR2 is FYNNEI. V dropped 6 bases and J dropped 5 bases, with 10 bases sitting between them. This CDR3 comprises 12 residues. CDR3 amino acids: CASSPTGETQYF. The DNA of the CDR3 is TGTGCCAGCAGCCCCACAGGGGAGACCCAGTACTTC.

The chain uses TRBV28 and TRBJ2-5; 7 bases are shared with TRBD1. Trimming at V came to 5 bases and at J to 5 bases, leaving 8 bases not matched to a gene. The CDR3 contains 14 residues. Germline V gives CDR1 MDHEN, CDR2 SYDVKM. The CDR3 coding sequence is TGTGCCAGCAGTACCACAGGGGATCCGGAGACCCAGTACTTC. Translating it yields CASSTTGDPETQYF.

V usage is TRBV18 and J usage is TRBJ2-6; D call uncertain. This CDR3 comprises 15 residues. Per the germline V gene, CDR1 is KGHSH and CDR2 is LQKENI. V lost 3 bases and J 4 bases, leaving 10 bases between the germline ends. The CDR3 nucleotides are TGTGCCAGCTCACCCCAGTTTACCGGGGCCAACGTCCTGACTTTC. As protein: CASSPQFTGANVLTF.

The rearrangement links TRBV5-6 to TRBJ2-2, with D perhaps TRBD2 (6 bases). The V gene's germline CDR1 is SGHDT and CDR2 YYEEEE. The CDR3 is 18 residues long. V lost 1 base to trimming and J lost 0 bases, with 16 bases between them. CDR3 loop: CASSLNVASDANTGELFF. CDR3 nucleotides: TGTGCCAGCAGCTTGAACGTAGCTAGCGACGCGAACACCGGGGAGCTGTTTTTT.

This clone was observed a handful of times. This sequence joins TRBV9 and TRBJ1-6; 7 positions agree with TRBD1. The CDR3 contains 14 residues. The trim removed 4 bases at V and 7 bases at J, leaving 5 bases unmatched. Germline V gene sequence: CDR1 SGDLS, CDR2 YYNGEE. The CDR3 nucleotides are TGTGCCAGCAGCCCGGGACAGCCCAATTCACCCCTCCACTTT. Its translation: CASSPGQPNSPLHF.

The chain combines TRBV14 with TRBJ2-1, with 11 bases lining up with TRBD2. V lost 0 bases and J lost 9; bases outside the gene matches: 10. CDR1 and CDR2 (germline): SGHDN, FVKESK. The CDR3 totals 17 residues. The CDR3 nucleotides read TGTGCCAGCAGCCAAGACCGGCTAGCGGGGGGTAGAGGTGAGCAGTTCTTC. Its translation is CASSQDRLAGGRGEQFF.

This clone showed up just a few times. This sample also contains other DNA sequences that code for the same CDR3. This chain connects TRBV30 to TRBJ2-5, with 9 bases aligning to TRBD1. Germline CDR1 and CDR2: GTSNPN and SVGIG (reference sequence). V lost 1 base and J lost 3; bases outside the gene matches: 0. This CDR3 is 13 amino acids long. CDR3 region: CAWSGTGEETQYF. CDR3 DNA sequence: TGTGCCTGGAGTGGGACAGGGGAAGAGACCCAGTACTTC.

This chain links TRBV5-1 with TRBJ2-1; TRBD1 matches at 7 bases. CDR1 and CDR2 (germline): SGHRS, YFSETQ. V shed 2 bases and J 7 bases; nucleotides not matched to a gene: 3. This CDR3 comprises 13 residues. DNA for the CDR3: TGCGCCAGCAGCTTCTACAGGGGTAATGAGCAGTTCTTC. This codes for CASSFYRGNEQFF.

This chain joins TRBV19 and TRBJ2-2; tentatively, D is TRBD2 (6 bases). Trimming stripped 9 bases from V and 0 bases from J, with 14 bases between. Per germline, CDR1 LNHDA and CDR2 SQIVND (reference sequence). This CDR3 has 15 amino acids. DNA of the CDR3: TGTGCCAGCACCCGCGGGGCGACGAACACCGGGGAGCTGTTTTTT. It encodes CASTRGATNTGELFF.

This clone has more than one count but fewer than ten. The V gene is TRBV5-6, the J gene TRBJ2-7, with 7 bases identical to TRBD1. This CDR3 spans 15 amino acids. From germline, CDR1 is SGHDT and CDR2 YYEEEE. Germline trimming cut 3 bases from V and 0 bases from J; bases unmatched to any gene: 6. The CDR3 DNA reads TGTGCCAGCAGCTCACCGACAGGGAACTCCTACGAGCAGTACTTC. Amino acid sequence: CASSSPTGNSYEQYF. The full variable domain, with the rest looked up from reference TRBV5-6 and TRBJ2-7, is DAGVTQSPTHLIKTRGQQVTLRCSPKSGHDTVSWYQQALGQGPQFIFQYYEEEERQRGNFPDRFSGHQFPNYSSELNVNALLLGDSALYLCASSSPTGNSYEQYFGPGTRLTVT.

This clone was seen more than once but under ten times. The gene calls are TRBV10-3 and TRBJ2-5; 8 bases fit TRBD1. Germline values: CDR1 ENHRY, CDR2 SYGVKD. V was pared by 9 bases and J by 3 bases, with 12 bases of the junction left unmatched. There are 15 residues in the CDR3. CDR3 residues: CAIGQGGPLEETQYF. DNA for the CDR3: TGTGCCATAGGACAGGGTGGCCCCCTTGAAGAGACCCAGTACTTC.

This clone was recorded a few times. The chain uses TRBV7-6 and TRBJ2-6, with TRBD1 as a possible D gene (5 bases). The germline V and J ends were trimmed by 5 bases and 0 bases, with 8 bases remaining between them. This CDR3 spans 15 amino acids. Per germline, CDR1 SGHVS and CDR2 FNYEAQ. CDR3 in amino acids: CASSPGNSGANVLTF. The CDR3 DNA is TGTGCCAGCAGCCCAGGGAACTCTGGGGCCAACGTCCTGACTTTC.

Here the CDR3 reads CASSYSEGTYEQYF. DNA of the CDR3: TGTGCCAGCAGTTACTCGGAGGGGACCTACGAGCAGTACTTC. The chain carries TRBV6-5 and TRBJ2-7; D possibly corresponds to TRBD2 (6 bases). The CDR3 spans 14 residues. V was clipped by 0 bases and J by 2 bases, with 8 bases between them. Per the germline V gene, CDR1 is MNHEY and CDR2 is SVGAGI.

V is TRBV13 and J is TRBJ2-1, with 15 bases identical to TRBD2. Germline V CDR1 and CDR2: PRHDT, FYEKMQ (reference sequence). V shed 2 bases and J 3 bases; nucleotides not matched to a gene: 11. There are 20 residues in the CDR3. CDR3 DNA: TGTGCCAGCAGCTTACTAGTAGGGACTAGCGGGGGGTCGAACTACAATGAGCAGTTCTTC. Amino acid sequence: CASSLLVGTSGGSNYNEQFF.

There are a few counts of this clone. The chain joins TRBV18 to TRBJ2-2, with D perhaps matching TRBD2 (5 bases). Trimming shortened V by 3 bases and J by 1 base, and 9 bases separated the two germline ends. The CDR3 contains 15 residues. CDR1 KGHSH and CDR2 LQKENI come from the germline V gene. In DNA, the CDR3 is TGTGCCAGCTCACCTGGGAGCAAGAACACCGGGGAGCTGTTTTTT. Translated: CASSPGSKNTGELFF.

The table lists this clone with a few counts. This chain joins TRBV7-9 and TRBJ1-1; 8 positions match TRBD1. CDR1 and CDR2 from the germline V gene are SEHNR and FQNEAQ (reference sequence). V was clipped by 5 bases and J by 5 bases; unmatched bases: 4. The CDR3 length is 13 residues. The CDR3 DNA reads TGTGCCAGCAGCCCAGGGGGCCGGACTGAAGCTTTCTTT. It specifies CASSPGGRTEAFF.

V gene TRBV25-1 combines with J gene TRBJ1-1; the match to TRBD1 covers 9 bases. The CDR3 contains 13 residues. The germline CDR1 and CDR2 sequences are MGHDK and SYGVNS. V was clipped by 6 bases and J by 3 bases; unmatched bases: 2. The CDR3 nucleotides read TGTGCCAGCAGCTGGACAGGGGACACTGAAGCTTTCTTT. This sequence encodes CASSWTGDTEAFF.

The chain links TRBV4-1 to TRBJ1-1; D is perhaps TRBD1 (6 bases). V gave up 2 bases and J gave up 4 bases, with 11 bases separating them. This CDR3 contains 14 residues. Germline V gene lookup returns CDR1 MGHRA and CDR2 YSYEKL. CDR3 DNA: TGCGCCAGCAGCCAACACAGGGAGGGCACTGAAGCTTTCTTT. Translating it yields CASSQHREGTEAFF.